This TCR beta chain is from a study of regulatory T cells in long-lasting Graves disease. Overall study findings and caveats: Graves' patients with persistent disease showed TCR diversity lower than patients newly diagnosed.

The V segment lost 3 bases and the J segment 8 bases; nucleotides outside the gene matches: 3. Germline V gene sequence: CDR1 LGHDT, CDR2 YNNKEL (reference sequence). The CDR3 covers 13 residues. iRepertoire HTBI primers and Arm-PCR of CDR3 regions built TCR beta libraries. In the original workflow: The samples yielded some 62 TRBV and roughly 14 TRBJ segments. One entry per CDR3 protein results from TCRdb running MiXCR on the multiplex PCR reads. The authors' filters were not applied to this entry. The sample includes some 450,000 distinct CDR3 sequences, about 15% seen only once; the top ten take about 11%. This clonotype was seen repeatedly, ten times or more. Its antigen is unidentified. Sample time point: newly diagnosed GD, antithyroid drugs for less than 3 months. PBMC RNA served as the TCR library source. This same sample was also taken into another study, of T cells in Graves' hyperthyroidism and ophthalmopathy. According to that study: Among thyroid clonotypes expanded above 0.001, most also appeared in blood. A model using 13 V-J features told ophthalmopathy apart from stable hyperthyroidism.

The TCR was taken from a woman aged 25 to 39 with Graves disease. Sequencing was performed on peripheral blood mononuclear cells (PBMCs), taken at new diagnosis, from a patient treated with antithyroid drugs. The V gene is TRBV3-1, the J gene TRBJ2-5, with 10 bases aligning to TRBD2. CDR3 in amino acids: CASSHRTSGTQYF. DNA of the CDR3: TGTGCCAGCAGCCACCGGACTAGCGGAACCCAGTACTTC.